This T cell receptor (beta chain) was profiled in a study of OX40 agonist ivuxolimab in advanced cancers. The CDR3 length is 14 residues. V was clipped by 4 bases and J by 3 bases; unmatched bases: 4. Germline V gene data show CDR1 as MDHEN and CDR2 as SYDVKM. Prior autoimmune disease or systemic immunosuppression barred patients. Blood was sampled at baseline, cycle 4 day 1, and cycle 7 day 1. This clone appeared a few times. Sequenced by immunoSEQ multiplex PCR; TCRdb stores in-frame clones only, minus some. The sample holds 100,000 to 150,000 clones, 75% to 95% seen once. The sequence derives from an adult with an advanced solid tumor such as melanoma, head and neck, liver or kidney cancer. The specimen comprised CD4+ or CD8+ T cells sorted from blood, sampled in a trial of the OX40 agonist ivuxolimab. V gene TRBV28 combines with J gene TRBJ2-7; 9 bases agree with TRBD2. The CDR3 is CASSSGSGSYEQYF. As DNA, the CDR3 is TGTGCCAGCAGTTCGGGTAGCGGGAGCTACGAGCAGTACTTC.